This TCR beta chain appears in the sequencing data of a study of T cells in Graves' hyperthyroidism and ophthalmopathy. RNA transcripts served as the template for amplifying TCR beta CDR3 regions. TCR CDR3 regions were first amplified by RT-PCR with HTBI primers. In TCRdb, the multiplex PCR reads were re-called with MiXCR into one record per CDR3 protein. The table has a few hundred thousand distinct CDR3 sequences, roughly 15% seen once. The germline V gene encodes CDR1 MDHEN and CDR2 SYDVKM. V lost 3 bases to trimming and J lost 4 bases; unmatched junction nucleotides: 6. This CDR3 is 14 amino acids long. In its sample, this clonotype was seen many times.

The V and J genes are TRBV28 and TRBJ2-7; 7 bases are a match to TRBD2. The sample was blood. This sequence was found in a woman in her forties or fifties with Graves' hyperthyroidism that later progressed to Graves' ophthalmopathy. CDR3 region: CASSLGGEGYEQYF. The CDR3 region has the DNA TGTGCCAGCAGTTTGGGGGGGGAAGGATACGAGCAGTACTTC.